The subject of this entry is one T cell receptor beta chain. Its antigen remains unknown. The CDR3 is made up of 16 amino acids. From germline, CDR1 is MNHEY and CDR2 SVGAGI. The trim removed 2 bases at V and 2 bases at J, leaving 9 bases unmatched. The sample originates from a study of response to subunit inactivated influenza vaccine. Whole-study findings and limits: A suggestion made by the authors is that each seasonal influenza vaccination recruits few new T cells.

TCRdb redid the calling of the RT-PCR reads with MiXCR, one entry per CDR3 protein. The sample yields about 700,000 distinct CDR3 sequences, around 14% seen once. The clonotype originates from a man between 45 and 60 years old who received an inactivated influenza vaccine. The source material was PBMCs from blood, sampled approximately 12 days after vaccination. V and J are TRBV6-5 and TRBJ2-7; 7 nucleotides match TRBD1. CDR3 sequence (DNA): TGTGCCAGCAGTTACAGCCGGGACAGTGTAACCTACGAGCAGTACTTC. It specifies CASSYSRDSVTYEQYF.